Each of the 32 T cell receptor beta chains below was sequenced from the same sample in a study of T cells in Graves' hyperthyroidism and ophthalmopathy. Researchers amplified the TCR beta CDR3 regions from RNA transcripts. During a first-round RT-PCR of the TCR CDR3, the HTBI primer set was used. TCRdb re-called the multiplex PCR reads through MiXCR, storing one row per CDR3 protein. This table has 250,000 to 300,000 distinct CDR3 sequences, more than 12% appearing once. The sample comprised blood. These receptors were collected from a woman aged 35 to 49 with Graves' hyperthyroidism that later progressed to Graves' ophthalmopathy.

This clonotype was recorded many times. The rearrangement joins TRBV11-2 to TRBJ2-7; TRBD2 is a possible D gene (5 bases). The germline gives CDR1 SGHAT, CDR2 FQNNGV. The CDR3 sequence is 12 residues long. Trimming removed 3 bases at V and 3 bases at J, with 6 bases between. The CDR3, as DNA: TGTGCCAGCAGCTTTCGGGGCTACGAGCAGTACTTC. The encoded protein is CASSFRGYEQYF.

Written as DNA, the CDR3 is TGTGCCACCAGTGAAAACCGGGACGTCCAAGAGACCCAGTACTTC. This sequence encodes CATSENRDVQETQYF. The chain combines TRBV24-1 with TRBJ2-5; D is tentatively TRBD1 or TRBD2 (5 bases each). CDR1 and CDR2 from the germline V gene are KGHDR and SFDVKD. V gave up 4 bases and J gave up 1 base, with 12 bases separating them. This CDR3 spans 15 amino acids.

This clonotype has a count of ten or more. The chain has TRBV29-1 and TRBJ2-3, with 10 bases identical to TRBD2. CDR3 length equals 18 residues. The J segment lost 10 bases and the V segment lost 3 bases, leaving 22 bases of the junction unmatched. Germline CDR1 and CDR2: SQVTM and ANQGSEA. Written as DNA, the CDR3 is TGCAGCGTTGACTTGGTCCCGGGACTAGCGTTACGGACCAGATCGCAGTATTTT. Translating it yields CSVDLVPGLALRTRSQYF.

This clonotype was seen ten or more times. The chain combines TRBV18 with TRBJ2-2, with 13 nucleotides matching TRBD2. Germline V gene lookup returns CDR1 KGHSH and CDR2 LQKENI. The junction had 0 bases not matched to a gene; V was cut back by 2 bases and J by 0 bases. CDR3 length: 17 amino acids. This CDR3 is CASSPGLAGANTGELFF. In DNA form, the CDR3 reads TGTGCCAGCTCACCAGGACTAGCGGGAGCGAACACCGGGGAGCTGTTTTTT.

The chain couples TRBV11-2 to TRBJ2-1, with D possibly TRBD1 on 5 matching bases. Looked up from germline, CDR1 is SGHAT and CDR2 is FQNNGV. This CDR3 is 15 amino acids long. V dropped 7 bases and J dropped 7 bases, with 20 bases sitting between them. The CDR3 DNA sequence: TGTGCCAGCACGGGCGTTGGACACTTTTTTAATGAGCAGTTCTTC. The encoded protein is CASTGVGHFFNEQFF.

This clonotype was observed many times. This chain uses TRBV28 with TRBJ2-1; D might be TRBD2 (5 bases). This CDR3 is 16 amino acids long. Germline V lookup: CDR1 MDHEN, CDR2 SYDVKM. V lost 2 bases to trimming and J lost 5 bases, with 16 bases between them. The CDR3 loop is CASSLRSSLGNNEQFF. In DNA, the CDR3 is TGTGCCAGCAGTTTACGGTCTAGCCTTGGAAACAATGAGCAGTTCTTC.

This clonotype has ten or more counts. The V gene is TRBV2, the J gene TRBJ2-7; 8 bases map to TRBD1. Germline-derived CDR1 and CDR2 are SNHLY and FYNNEI. The V and J ends lost 4 bases and 6 bases, in that order; junction bases with no gene match: 5. The CDR3 covers 13 residues. The CDR3: CASSAQGAREQYF. The CDR3 region has the DNA TGTGCCAGCAGTGCGCAGGGGGCTCGCGAGCAGTACTTC.

The sample holds many counts of this clonotype. The rearrangement links TRBV2 to TRBJ2-7; unclear D gene. The V and J ends lost 1 base and 4 bases respectively, with 11 bases between them. The CDR3 runs to 14 residues. The germline V gene has CDR1 SNHLY and CDR2 FYNNEI. CDR3 nucleotides: TGTGCCAGCAGTGAAGGGCAGGATCCGTACGAGCAGTACTTC. It yields the protein CASSEGQDPYEQYF.

This clonotype was seen a handful of times. This chain uses TRBV18 with TRBJ1-5, with D tentatively TRBD1 (6 bases). Trimming stripped 4 bases from V and 2 bases from J, with 12 bases between. Per germline, CDR1 KGHSH and CDR2 LQKENI. The CDR3 length is 15 residues. This CDR3 is CASSRAAGGNQPQHF. In DNA form, the CDR3 reads TGTGCCAGCTCACGGGCTGCAGGGGGCAATCAGCCCCAGCATTTT. Supplemented by reference TRBV18 and TRBJ1-5, the full variable domain reads NAGVMQNPRHLVRRRGQEARLRCSPMKGHSHVYWYRQLPEEGLKFMVYLQKENIIDESGMPKERFSAEFPKEGPSILRIQQVVRGDSAAYFCASSRAAGGNQPQHFGDGTRLSIL.

This clonotype was seen at least ten times. The chain has TRBV3-1 and TRBJ2-1; D uncertain. This CDR3 region has 12 residues. CDR1 and CDR2 (germline): LGHDT, YNNKEL (reference sequence). V dropped 1 base and J dropped 11 bases, with 9 bases sitting between them. The CDR3: CASSQGAQKQFF. The CDR3 nucleotides are TGTGCCAGCAGCCAAGGCGCACAAAAGCAGTTCTTC.

This clonotype occurred many times. The rearrangement links TRBV7-2 to TRBJ1-1, with 7 nucleotides matching TRBD1. J lost 1 base, V lost 1 base, and 6 bases had no gene match. Germline V gene sequence: CDR1 SGHTA, CDR2 FQGNSA. The CDR3 contains 16 residues. The CDR3 region is CASSLVGGQQNTEAFF. The CDR3 DNA follows: TGTGCCAGCAGCTTAGTTGGGGGACAGCAGAACACTGAAGCTTTCTTT.

This clonotype was counted ten times or more. The genes are TRBV20-1 and TRBJ1-2; D uncertain. Germline V gives CDR1 DFQATT, CDR2 SNEGSKA (reference sequence). The CDR3 spans 14 residues. Trimming removed 2 bases from V and 2 bases from J, with 12 bases in between. The CDR3 loop is CSARLTTANYGYTF. The DNA of the CDR3 is TGCAGTGCTAGACTGACGACGGCAAACTATGGCTACACCTTC.

This clonotype was recorded many times. The chain carries TRBV20-1 and TRBJ1-1; D remains unclear. Between the trimmed V and J ends, which lost 4 bases and 1 base, there was a span of 10 bases. The CDR3 has 13 residues. Germline CDR1 DFQATT, CDR2 SNEGSKA (reference sequence). CDR3 region: CSAMPPGNTEAFF. DNA of the CDR3: TGCAGTGCTATGCCCCCGGGGAACACTGAAGCTTTCTTT.

This clonotype has ten or more counts. This sequence joins TRBV12-3 or TRBV12-4 and TRBJ2-1, with 9 nucleotides matching TRBD2. With V trimmed by 2 bases and J by 12 bases, 5 bases remained unmatched. The CDR3 loop spans 13 amino acids. The DNA for the CDR3 is TGTGCCAGCAGTTTAATGCTAGCGGGACGGCAGTTCTTC. Protein product: CASSLMLAGRQFF.

This chain uses TRBV18 with TRBJ2-2; D perhaps matches TRBD2 (5 bases). The V gene's germline CDR1 is KGHSH and CDR2 LQKENI. Between the trimmed V and J ends, which lost 2 bases and 6 bases, there was a span of 19 bases. The CDR3 is 17 amino acids. The CDR3 region has the DNA TGTGCCAGCTCACCAACCTTAGCGAGCAAAATCCCCGGGGAGCTGTTTTTT. The encoded protein is CASSPTLASKIPGELFF.

This clonotype has at least ten counts. The rearrangement uses TRBV28 and TRBJ2-3; 8 bases align to TRBD2. Germline CDR1 is MDHEN and CDR2 is SYDVKM. V lost 2 bases and J lost 2; bases outside the gene matches: 12. The CDR3 sequence is 18 residues long. The CDR3 reads CASSLTSGYTKSTDTQYF. The CDR3 DNA sequence: TGTGCCAGCAGTTTAACTAGCGGTTACACCAAATCCACAGATACGCAGTATTTT.

In its sample, this clonotype was seen many times. The rearrangement joins TRBV4-1 to TRBJ2-1; 10 bases match TRBD2. The germline CDR1 and CDR2 sequences are MGHRA and YSYEKL. CDR3 length equals 16 residues. Germline trimming cut 3 bases from V and 4 bases from J; bases unmatched to any gene: 6. CDR3 loop: CASSQAGTSDYNEQFF. Here the CDR3 DNA reads TGCGCCAGCAGCCAGGCGGGGACTAGCGATTACAATGAGCAGTTCTTC.

At least ten counts were recorded for this clonotype. This chain joins TRBV15 and TRBJ1-5; 7 positions agree with TRBD1. Germline V gives CDR1 LNHNV, CDR2 YYDKDF (reference sequence). The V and J ends lost 4 bases and 0 bases, in that order; junction bases with no gene match: 15. The CDR3 loop spans 19 amino acids. The CDR3 sequence is CATSKQTGFSGYSNQPQHF. The CDR3 DNA reads TGTGCCACCAGCAAGCAGACAGGGTTTTCCGGCTATAGCAATCAGCCCCAGCATTTT.

This clonotype has only a few counts. The rearrangement joins TRBV28 to TRBJ2-1, with D tentatively TRBD1 or TRBD2 (5 bases each). The CDR3 length is 16 residues. V was cut by 3 bases and J by 10 bases, with 22 bases left in between. Germline values: CDR1 MDHEN, CDR2 SYDVKM. The DNA of the CDR3 is TGTGCCAGCAGTTTTTCTAGCATCGTCCGGTCAGGGGAGCAGTTCTTC. Protein sequence: CASSFSSIVRSGEQFF.

This clonotype was picked up many times. The rearrangement links TRBV28 to TRBJ1-5, with D tentatively TRBD1 (5 bases). The V gene's germline CDR1 is MDHEN and CDR2 SYDVKM. V lost 4 bases and J lost 0, with 13 bases in between. The CDR3 is 16 amino acids. The CDR3 protein is CASSWRGLNSNQPQHF. The CDR3, as DNA: TGTGCCAGCAGTTGGAGGGGCCTAAATAGCAATCAGCCCCAGCATTTT. Together with reference TRBV28 and TRBJ1-5, the CDR3 gives the full variable domain: DVKVTQSSRYLVKRTGEKVFLECVQDMDHENMFWYRQDPGLGLRLIYFSYDVKMKEKGDIPEGYSVSREKKERFSLILESASTNQTSMYLCASSWRGLNSNQPQHFGDGTRLSIL.

This clonotype has a count of ten or more. The chain couples TRBV12-3 or TRBV12-4 to TRBJ2-5; D perhaps matches TRBD2 (6 bases). This CDR3 comprises 14 residues. V lost 7 bases and J lost 0, with 12 bases in between. CDR3 bases: TGTGCCAGCACCCGCGGGACGAACCAAGAGACCCAGTACTTC. This encodes CASTRGTNQETQYF.

In its sample, this clonotype was seen many times. This chain uses TRBV6-5 with TRBJ1-4; a possible D gene is TRBD1 (5 bases). This CDR3 contains 15 residues. Germline CDR1 reads MNHEY; CDR2 reads SVGAGI. V lost 5 bases and J lost 0, with 10 bases in between. This chain's CDR3 is CASSPRTPTNEKLFF. The CDR3 DNA reads as TGTGCCAGCAGTCCGAGGACACCAACTAATGAAAAACTGTTTTTT.

This clonotype was seen repeatedly, ten times or more. This sequence joins TRBV5-1 and TRBJ2-7; D call uncertain. Germline loops: CDR1 SGHRS, CDR2 YFSETQ. The length of the CDR3 is 13 residues. V lost 4 bases to trimming and J lost 3 bases, with 11 bases between them. The CDR3: CASSRIDIYEQYF. The CDR3, as DNA: TGCGCCAGCAGCCGGATTGATATCTACGAGCAGTACTTC.

This clonotype was detected many times. J is TRBJ2-1 and V is TRBV28; 12 bases are a match to TRBD2. This CDR3 spans 15 amino acids. The V and J ends lost 7 bases and 7 bases, in that order; junction bases with no gene match: 8. The germline gives CDR1 MDHEN, CDR2 SYDVKM. CDR3 sequence reads: CASTLRLAGVNEQFF. CDR3 DNA: TGTGCCAGCACCCTCCGACTAGCGGGAGTGAATGAGCAGTTCTTC.

In the case of this clonotype: Being one base from a much bigger clone, this may be a read error. The V and J genes are TRBV20-1 and TRBJ2-1; maybe TRBD2 (5 bases). The germline gives CDR1 DFQATT, CDR2 SNEGSKA (reference sequence). CDR3 length: 14 amino acids. DNA of the CDR3: TGCGGTGCTCTAGCAGCGAGCTCCTACAATGAGCAGTTCTTC. The encoded protein is CGALAASSYNEQFF.

This clonotype occurred many times. The chain has TRBV3-1 and TRBJ2-5; TRBD2 agrees at 8 bases. The ends lost 4 bases at V and 4 bases at J; junction bases unmatched: 14. There are 17 residues in the CDR3. Germline assignment: CDR1 LGHDT and CDR2 YNNKEL (reference sequence). The CDR3 here is CASSLSGSGRLGETQYF. CDR3 DNA: TGTGCCAGCAGCCTATCCGGGAGCGGGAGACTGGGAGAGACCCAGTACTTC.

This clonotype showed up many times. The rearrangement uses TRBV12-5 and TRBJ2-3; 8 bases fit TRBD2. Germline CDR1 is LGHNT and CDR2 is FRNRAP. With V trimmed by 1 base and J by 6 bases, 6 bases remained unmatched. The CDR3 has 15 residues. The CDR3 spells CASGLDSPGGDTQYF. CDR3 nucleotides: TGTGCTAGTGGTTTGGATTCCCCGGGGGGGGATACGCAGTATTTT.

This clonotype occurred many times. The chain has TRBV18 and TRBJ2-1; TRBD2 matches 14 bases. Germline loops: CDR1 KGHSH, CDR2 LQKENI. There are 15 residues in the CDR3. J gave up 7 bases and V 8 bases, and 7 bases lay outside the gene matches. CDR3 coding DNA: TGTGCCAGCCGACTAGCGGGAGGGCTACAGAATGAGCAGTTCTTC. Amino acids: CASRLAGGLQNEQFF.

This clonotype appeared many times. The rearrangement links TRBV11-1 to TRBJ2-5; D possibly corresponds to TRBD2 (5 bases). The CDR3 length is 16 residues. Trimming stripped 3 bases from V and 1 base from J, with 15 bases between. The V gene's germline CDR1 is SGHAT and CDR2 FQDESV (reference sequence). CDR3 amino acids: CASSFFRGEIQETQYF. The CDR3 DNA sequence: TGTGCCAGCAGCTTTTTTCGGGGAGAGATCCAAGAGACCCAGTACTTC.

This chain connects TRBV2 to TRBJ2-7; D is unclear. The CDR3 consists of 13 residues. The V end lost 6 bases, the J end lost 2 bases, and 11 bases lay between the germline ends. Germline V gene sequence: CDR1 SNHLY, CDR2 FYNNEI. This CDR3 reads CASSDGPAYEQYF. In nucleotides, the CDR3 is TGTGCCAGCAGCGACGGGCCCGCCTACGAGCAGTACTTC.

The table lists this clonotype with many counts. The chain combines TRBV10-3 with TRBJ2-2, with a possible D match to TRBD1 (5 bases). The CDR3 contains 14 residues. Trimming took 3 bases from V and 0 from J, leaving 5 bases between them. Germline CDR1 ENHRY, CDR2 SYGVKD. This CDR3 reads CAISEQANTGELFF. In nucleotides, the CDR3 is TGTGCCATCAGTGAACAGGCGAACACCGGGGAGCTGTTTTTT.

The CDR3 region is CASSYSTSVKTQYF. The CDR3 DNA reads TGTGCCAGCAGTTACTCGACTAGTGTGAAGACCCAGTACTTC. The chain links TRBV6-5 to TRBJ2-5; D possibly corresponds to TRBD2 (6 bases). In germline, CDR1 is MNHEY, CDR2 SVGAGI. The CDR3 totals 14 residues. The V gene lost 0 bases and the J gene lost 6 bases, with 11 bases spanning the gap.